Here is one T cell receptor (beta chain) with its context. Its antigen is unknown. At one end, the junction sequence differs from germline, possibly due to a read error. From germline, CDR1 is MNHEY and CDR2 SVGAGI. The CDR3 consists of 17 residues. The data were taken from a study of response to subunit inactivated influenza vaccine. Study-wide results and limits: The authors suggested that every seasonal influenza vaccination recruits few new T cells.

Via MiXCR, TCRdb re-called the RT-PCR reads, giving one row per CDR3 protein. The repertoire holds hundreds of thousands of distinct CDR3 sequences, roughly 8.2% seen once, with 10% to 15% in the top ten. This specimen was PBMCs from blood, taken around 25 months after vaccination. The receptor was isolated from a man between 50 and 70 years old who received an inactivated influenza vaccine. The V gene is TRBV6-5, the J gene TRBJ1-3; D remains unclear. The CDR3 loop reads CACSYSTFPSSGNTIYF. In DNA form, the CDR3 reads TGTGCCTGCAGTTACTCGACGTTCCCGAGCTCTGGAAACACCATATATTTT.